The 22 T cell receptor beta chains listed next were all sequenced from one sample in a study of neoadjuvant anti-PD-1 for oral cavity cancer. Time point reported: after neoadjuvant nivolumab, at surgical resection. Profiled with immunoSEQ multiplex PCR; TCRdb holds only in-frame clones, not every one. The data show over 60,000 clones, roughly nine tenths seen once. Sequencing used PBMCs, obtained after nivolumab (anti-PD-1) treatment. Receptor source: a person aged 35 to 85 with oral cavity squamous cell carcinoma.

This clone was found a few times. The genes are TRBV30 and TRBJ1-2; 7 bases are a match to TRBD1. The length of the CDR3 is 12 residues. Germline V lookup: CDR1 GTSNPN, CDR2 SVGIG (reference sequence). The V segment lost 2 bases and the J segment 8 bases; nucleotides outside the gene matches: 5. This CDR3 is CAWSLTGNGYTF. As DNA, the CDR3 is TGTGCCTGGAGTCTGACAGGGAACGGCTACACCTTC.

V usage is TRBV5-5 and J usage is TRBJ1-6; no reliable D call. The CDR3 covers 14 residues. The germline gives CDR1 SGHKS, CDR2 YYEKEE (reference sequence). Trimming took off 5 bases at V and 10 bases at J, with 16 bases between the two ends. The CDR3 DNA reads TGTGCCAGCAGGCTTGGGAGGGAGCACTCACCCCTCCACTTT. Its translation: CASRLGREHSPLHF.

The V call is TRBV30, the J call TRBJ1-3; 7 bases are shared with TRBD1. The germline CDR1 and CDR2 sequences are GTSNPN and SVGIG (reference sequence). The CDR3 length is 16 residues. V dropped 3 bases and J dropped 4; count of bases not matched to a gene: 12. The CDR3 DNA sequence: TGTGCCTGGAGGCGGCGCAGGGGGATACCCGGAAACACCATATATTTT. Translation: CAWRRRRGIPGNTIYF.

The genes are TRBV19 and TRBJ2-7; no clear D gene. The CDR3 totals 14 residues. V lost 3 bases, J lost 0 bases, and 9 bases lay in between. CDR1 and CDR2 from the germline V gene are LNHDA and SQIVND (reference sequence). The CDR3 coding sequence is TGTGCCAGTAGTATGGCATACAGCTCCTACGAGCAGTACTTC. It is translated as CASSMAYSSYEQYF.

V is TRBV19 and J is TRBJ1-3; D ambiguous. The CDR3 spans 17 residues. Germline-derived CDR1 and CDR2 are LNHDA and SQIVND (reference sequence). Between the trimmed V and J ends, which lost 3 bases and 0 bases, there was a span of 15 bases. CDR3 in DNA: TGTGCCAGTAGTATCGGGTTAATGGGGAACTCTGGAAACACCATATATTTT. Translation: CASSIGLMGNSGNTIYF. The full variable domain, its missing parts supplied by reference TRBV19 and TRBJ1-3, is DGGITQSPKYLFRKEGQNVTLSCEQNLNHDAMYWYRQDPGQGLRLIYYSQIVNDFQKGDIAEGYSVSREKKESFPLTVTSAQKNPTAFYLCASSIGLMGNSGNTIYFGEGSWLTVV.

The count of this clone is one. This chain uses TRBV7-9 with TRBJ2-7, with 9 bases identical to TRBD1. The CDR3 is 15 residues long. CDR1 SEHNR and CDR2 FQNEAQ come from the germline V gene (reference sequence). Trimming at V came to 2 bases and at J to 6 bases, leaving 8 bases not matched to a gene. DNA for the CDR3: TGTGCCAGCAGCTTATTCGGGACAGGGTCTGTCGAGCAGTACTTC. Protein product: CASSLFGTGSVEQYF.

The V gene is TRBV6-4, the J gene TRBJ1-2; no clear D. CDR1 and CDR2 (germline): MRHNA, SNTAGT. The CDR3 is made up of 15 amino acids. Trimming pared 6 bases from V and 3 bases from J, leaving 17 bases between. The CDR3 sequence: CASRAYLGRDYGYTF. For the CDR3, the DNA is TGTGCCAGCAGGGCTTACCTTGGGCGGGACTATGGCTACACCTTC.

V usage is TRBV5-1 and J usage is TRBJ2-2; D gene uncertain. Germline V gene lookup returns CDR1 SGHRS and CDR2 YFSETQ. With 4 bases removed from V and 6 bases from J, the gap between germline ends came to 16 bases. The CDR3 is 15 residues long. As DNA, the CDR3 is TGCGCCAGCAGCCCCAGGACCCGTTCGGCCGGGGAGCTGTTTTTT. It yields the protein CASSPRTRSAGELFF.

The chain links TRBV5-1 to TRBJ1-5; TRBD1 might be the D (6 bases). CDR1 and CDR2 from the germline V gene are SGHRS and YFSETQ. Trimming left V 8 bases short and J 6 bases short, with 18 bases between. This CDR3 region has 14 residues. This CDR3 is CARVTGFRSQPQHF. In DNA form, the CDR3 reads TGCGCCAGAGTGACAGGATTTCGGAGTCAGCCCCAGCATTTT.

The genes are TRBV28 and TRBJ2-2; 7 nucleotides match TRBD2. CDR1 and CDR2 (germline): MDHEN, SYDVKM. V was clipped by 7 bases and J by 7 bases; unmatched bases: 9. This CDR3 is built from 14 residues. The CDR3 protein is CASTSGPGGGELFF. The CDR3 nucleotides read TGTGCCAGCACAAGCGGACCGGGGGGCGGGGAGCTGTTTTTT.

The chain carries TRBV19 and TRBJ2-7; D possibly uses TRBD1 or TRBD2 (5 bases each). The CDR3 length is 11 residues. Germline V gene lookup returns CDR1 LNHDA and CDR2 SQIVND (reference sequence). Trimming took off 9 bases at V and 3 bases at J, with 9 bases between the two ends. For the CDR3, the DNA is TGTGCCAGCGGGGCGGGCTACGAGCAGTACTTC. Amino acids: CASGAGYEQYF.

This clone has only one observation. J is TRBJ2-1 and V is TRBV6-5; TRBD2 matches at 9 bases. The CDR3 has 15 residues. CDR1 and CDR2 from the germline V gene are MNHEY and SVGAGI. Unmatched junction bases numbered 3, after V lost 6 bases and J lost 0 bases. The CDR3 DNA reads as TGTGCCAGCAGACTTAGCGGGAGCTCCTACAATGAGCAGTTCTTC. This translates into CASRLSGSSYNEQFF.

CDR3 sequence reads: CASSDLPSLAGEAGELFF. In DNA, the CDR3 is TGTGCCAGCAGCGATCTTCCCTCCCTAGCGGGGGAGGCCGGGGAGCTGTTTTTT. The chain combines TRBV5-4 with TRBJ2-2; TRBD2 agrees at 10 bases. The CDR3 extends over 18 amino acids. V shed 4 bases, J shed 6 bases, and the junction held 15 bases outside the gene matches. Germline V gives CDR1 SGHNT, CDR2 YYREEE (reference sequence).

The chain has TRBV6-1 and TRBJ1-1; no clear D. The germline V gene encodes CDR1 MNHNS and CDR2 SASEGT. CDR3 length: 11 amino acids. V lost 7 bases, J lost 4 bases, and 7 bases lay in between. CDR3 sequence reads: CASTSFTEAFF. Here the CDR3 DNA reads TGTGCCAGCACTAGCTTCACTGAAGCTTTCTTT.

The V and J genes are TRBV7-3 and TRBJ2-5; 8 bases are shared with TRBD1. V was pared by 8 bases and J by 3 bases, with 11 bases of the junction left unmatched. The CDR3 totals 15 residues. The germline gives CDR1 SGHTA, CDR2 FQGTGA. DNA of the CDR3: TGTGCCAGCCGCAGGGGCAGGGGGCGAAAAGAGACCCAGTACTTC. Encoded protein: CASRRGRGRKETQYF.

The rearrangement joins TRBV10-3 to TRBJ2-7; the D call may be TRBD1 or TRBD2 (5 bases each). Germline CDR1 and CDR2: ENHRY and SYGVKD. The V and J ends lost 3 bases and 1 base respectively, with 13 bases between them. The CDR3 sequence is 15 residues long. The CDR3 DNA is TGTGCCATCAGTGATCCCGGGGCTGTGTCCTACGAGCAGTACTTC. Translating it yields CAISDPGAVSYEQYF.

V is TRBV7-9 and J is TRBJ1-1; maybe TRBD1 (6 bases). Trimming removed 7 bases at V and 11 bases at J, with 20 bases between. This CDR3 region has 13 residues. CDR1 and CDR2 (germline): SEHNR, FQNEAQ (reference sequence). The CDR3 region is CASTPGVALFAFF. CDR3 coding DNA: TGTGCCAGCACGCCAGGGGTTGCCCTGTTCGCTTTCTTT.

The chain links TRBV5-4 to TRBJ2-3; maybe TRBD2 (7 bases). The germline V and J ends were trimmed by 2 bases and 3 bases, with 10 bases remaining between them. The germline CDR1 and CDR2 sequences are SGHNT and YYREEE (reference sequence). The CDR3 has 14 amino acids. The CDR3 DNA reads TGTGCCAGCAGCTTCGCGGGGGCGACAGATACGCAGTATTTT. Amino acid sequence: CASSFAGATDTQYF.

The chain recombines TRBV7-8 with TRBJ2-3; D tentatively fits TRBD1 or TRBD2 (5 bases each). The CDR3 totals 16 residues. The germline gives CDR1 SGHVS, CDR2 FQNEAQ. Trimming left V 2 bases short and J 5 bases short, with 17 bases between. CDR3 residues: CASSLSSVGVKDTQYF. The DNA of the CDR3 is TGTGCCAGCAGCTTATCCTCTGTGGGGGTGAAAGATACGCAGTATTTT.

This clone was counted only a few times. The genes are TRBV19 and TRBJ2-7, with 8 positions matching TRBD1. The junction had 8 bases not matched to a gene; V was cut back by 9 bases and J by 7 bases. CDR1 and CDR2 (germline): LNHDA, SQIVND (reference sequence). The CDR3 extends over 12 amino acids. The CDR3 DNA sequence: TGTGCCAGGACAGGGGCCGCGGGGGAGCAGTACTTC. Translating gives CARTGAAGEQYF.

This chain joins TRBV7-3 and TRBJ1-2, with a possible D match to TRBD1 (6 bases). V was trimmed by 5 bases and J by 8 bases, leaving 21 bases between them. CDR1 and CDR2 from the germline V gene are SGHTA and FQGTGA. The CDR3 has 15 amino acids. CDR3 loop: CASSPTAVTGHGYTF. The CDR3 coding sequence is TGTGCCAGCAGCCCCACGGCGGTTACAGGGCACGGCTACACCTTC. Together with reference TRBV7-3 and TRBJ1-2, the CDR3 gives the full variable domain: GAGVSQTPSNKVTEKGKYVELRCDPISGHTALYWYRQSLGQGPEFLIYFQGTGAADDSGLPNDRFFAVRPEGSVSTLKIQRTERGDSAVYLCASSPTAVTGHGYTFGSGTRLTVV.

The chain combines TRBV6-5 with TRBJ1-1; possibly TRBD1 for D (5 bases). Germline CDR1 and CDR2: MNHEY and SVGAGI. V gave up 0 bases and J gave up 2 bases, with 13 bases separating them. The CDR3 has 16 amino acids. CDR3 sequence (DNA): TGTGCCAGCAGTTACTCGGGGATCGGGGGAAACACTGAAGCTTTCTTT. Protein: CASSYSGIGGNTEAFF.